What follows is one T cell receptor beta chain and its context. This clonotype was seen many times. There is no known antigen for this receptor. No base quality values were provided; no much bigger clone lies one nucleotide off. Libraries came from 5' RACE. Sequencing was performed on an Illumina HiSeq 2000. A universal primer binding site was added through template switching, and the final cDNA carried a unique molecular identifier so that TCR cDNA molecules could be counted accurately. First-strand cDNA for TCR alpha and beta chains was synthesized from specific primers in the conserved constant-segment region. To control for contamination, every cDNA library carried two barcodes: a SMART-Mk sample barcode plus Illumina barcodes. TruSeq adapter sequences along with Illumina sample barcodes were introduced in two successive PCR steps. The TCR alpha and beta cDNA libraries were sequenced on the Illumina HiSeq platform using custom primers. Per the authors' processing: MiGEC processed the raw reads to extract unique molecular identifiers, while MiXCR was used to determine the CDR3 positions. For each individual, recombination models were inferred using an EM algorithm with the repgenHMM and IGoR tools. Shared clonotype analysis was performed with the tcR package in R, normalizing sharing by the product of cloneset sizes. To study raw recombination free of thymic and clonal selection effects, out-of-frame nonproductive sequences were analyzed. TCRdb reworked the public reads: Q25 trimming with fastp, MiXCR clone assembly, productive beta chains retained. CDR3 protein sequences are deduplicated, and each keeps its most common genes and DNA. In this record, the V and J calls reflect TCRdb's handling and not the investigators' own analysis. This sample has some 500,000 distinct CDR3 sequences in its table, and 22% of those were observed once. Of the sample, approximately 0.95% is held by the ten largest clones.

This entry comes from a study of identical twins (dated by TCRdb to about 2016). A note on the overall study: The study deep-sequenced TCR alpha and beta repertoires from monozygotic twins, unrelated adults of various ages and cord blood to test whether fetal clonotypes persist. Replicate twin experiments were performed at different times using different library preparation protocols to rule out contamination.

All donors were healthy Caucasians. The twin cohort comprised three pairs of female monozygotic twins, all aged about 18 to 29 years. CD4+ and CD8+ T cell populations were isolated with positive isolation kits from Invitrogen. General study outcomes and caveats: Compared with coincidental sharing between unrelated individuals, out-of-frame TCR alpha sequences shared between twins showed an excess of sequences with low generation probability. A weaker excess of twin sharing was found in beta out-of-frame sequences because the signal-to-noise ratio was lowered by fewer shared sequences. In monozygotic twins, recombination models systematically underestimated out-of-frame TCR alpha sharing, but the models matched the sharing seen between unrelated individuals. Abundant cord blood beta clonotypes carried fewer insertions; young adult naive repertoires showed a weaker similar trend, while memory repertoires showed none. Conclusions relied on cross-sectional statistical analysis, since the same donors could not be followed over many years. Zero-insertion analyses could be partly confounded by invariant T cells such as MAIT and iNKT, though diverse VJ usage argued against such confounding for most clonotypes.

These data also featured in a second study, about T cells expressing NK-cell markers. The second study also describes: Three sorted T-cell subsets (CD3+CD56+NKG2C+, CD3+CD56+NKG2C- and CD3+CD56-NKG2C+) from roughly eight donors had their TCR beta-chain repertoires profiled. Of the eight sequenced donors, seven were found to be HCMV-seropositive and one was found to be HCMV-seronegative. To restrict sorting to alphabetaTCR-expressing T cells, an anti-gammadeltaTCR antibody was added in several experiments. For 5 or 6 donors, the dominant CD3+CD56+NKG2C+ clonotypes were among the top 10 CD8+ clonotypes and accounted for roughly 1.0-7.5% of CD8+ T cells. Those dominant clonotypes were again the most abundant among CD3+CD56-NKG2C+ cells in four donors, at roughly 25-65%. It remained unclear whether the expanded NKG2C-expressing T cell clones were specific for HCMV antigens. The study sequenced eight donors, all healthy volunteers chosen at random: three men and five women. HCMV serostatus was determined by detecting HCMV-specific IgG in serum with a commercial ELISA kit. Reads were demultiplexed and grouped by UMI with MIGEC, and clonotypes were assembled and quantified with MiTCR. Only TCR cDNA sequences supported by at least two reads were kept to exclude erroneous sequences. Downstream repertoire analysis used the tcR package, and clonotypes were matched across fractions by CDR3 nucleotide sequence plus V segment. VDJmatch was used to annotate antigen specificity against VDJdb, with one amino acid substitution in CDR3 allowed.

What was sequenced was CD4+ T cells sorted from blood. The receptor comes from a woman aged 18-29 years in good health.

The CDR3 protein is CSASTGPTYEQYF. The DNA sequence is as follows: TGCAGTGCTAGCACGGGACCTACCTACGAGCAGTACTTC. The sequence is built from TRBV20-1 and TRBJ2-7; the D match is possibly TRBD1 or TRBD2, with 5 bases aligned in each. V and J are truncated by 3 bases and 2 bases respectively, leaving an intervening sequence of 11 bases. CDR1 and CDR2 are drawn from the germline V gene (reference sequence): DFQATT, SNEGSKA. CDR3 length: 13 amino acids, cysteine to phenylalanine. Only the CDR3 DNA stays, 39 bases, in frame from base 1.